This TCR beta chain is drawn from a study of T cells after yellow fever vaccination. TCRdb redid the calling of the 5' RACE reads with MiXCR, one entry per CDR3 protein. The data contain 30,000 to 35,000 distinct CDR3 sequences, 6.5% to 8.5% of them singletons. This clonotype was counted a few times. Findings and limits, study-wide: At less than 97% for CD4 and almost 90% for CD8, most primary-vaccination clones showed up again after the booster. Compared with primary, the secondary response was weaker and peaked at day 5, not 15.

The CDR3 length is 13 residues. Trimming pared 5 bases from V and 5 bases from J, leaving 15 bases between. Germline-derived CDR1 and CDR2 are DFQATT and SNEGSKA (reference sequence). V is TRBV20-1 and J is TRBJ1-2, with D possibly being TRBD1 (6 bases). Here the sequenced sample was PBMCs, either bulk or a sorted T-cell subset (CD4+, CD8+, memory, or dextramer-sorted; not recorded which), taken on the day of the first yellow fever vaccination. The clonotype comes from a man between 18 and 29 years old who received the YFV17D yellow fever vaccine. CDR3 DNA sequence: TGCAGTGCTTCCCGGGGGGCAGTTTATGGCTACACCTTC. As protein: CSASRGAVYGYTF.